A single sample is the source of the 28 T cell receptor beta chains below, sequenced in a study of T cells after somatic rescue of genetic block. Assay used: immunoSEQ multiplex PCR; TCRdb lists only in-frame clones, some missing. This table has around 67,000 clones, roughly 94% appearing once. Sequenced input: peripheral blood mononuclear cells (PBMCs). Receptors were obtained from a man aged 35 to 55.

As DNA, the CDR3 is TGTGCCAGCTCAGCTACAGGGGTCGGAAACACCATATATTTT. Protein sequence: CASSATGVGNTIYF. The rearrangement uses TRBV18 and TRBJ1-3, with 7 bases fitting TRBD1. V trimming: 5 bases; J trimming: 4 bases; junction bases outside the gene matches: 5. Germline CDR1 KGHSH, CDR2 LQKENI. The CDR3 loop spans 14 amino acids.

This clone appeared a few times. The gene calls are TRBV27 and TRBJ1-1; the match to TRBD1 covers 9 bases. CDR1 is MNHEY and CDR2 is SMNVEV in the germline V gene (reference sequence). V dropped 8 bases and J dropped 4; count of bases not matched to a gene: 5. The CDR3 is 13 residues long. CDR3 coding DNA: TGTGCCAGCTCCCCGACAGGGGGCACTGAAGCTTTCTTT. Protein: CASSPTGGTEAFF.

This chain joins TRBV7-9 and TRBJ1-4; D is ambiguous. Germline CDR1 and CDR2: SEHNR and FQNEAQ (reference sequence). V was cut by 7 bases and J by 3 bases, with 3 bases left in between. The CDR3 is 11 amino acids. CDR3 amino acids: CASNANEKLFF. In nucleotides, the CDR3 is TGTGCCAGCAATGCTAATGAAAAACTGTTTTTT. Combining the CDR3 with reference TRBV7-9 and TRBJ1-4 gives the whole variable domain DTGVSQNPRHKITKRGQNVTFRCDPISEHNRLYWYRQTLGQGPEFLTYFQNEAQLEKSRLLSDRFSAERPKGSFSTLEIQRTEQGDSAMYLCASNANEKLFFGSGTQLSVL.

This clone has only one observation. The chain combines TRBV6-5 with TRBJ2-5; TRBD2 aligns across 10 bases. Unmatched junction bases numbered 5, after V lost 0 bases and J lost 13 bases. Per the germline V gene, CDR1 is MNHEY and CDR2 is SVGAGI. The CDR3 sequence is 13 residues long. CDR3 in DNA: TGTGCCAGCAGTTACTCAGCGGGGGGGCCCCCGTACTTC. The encoded protein is CASSYSAGGPPYF.

This chain links TRBV19 with TRBJ2-3, with 7 bases lining up with TRBD1. The J segment lost 5 bases and the V segment lost 1 base, leaving 3 bases of the junction unmatched. In germline, CDR1 is LNHDA, CDR2 SQIVND (reference sequence). The CDR3 is 14 amino acids. In nucleotides, the CDR3 is TGTGCCAGTAGTATAGGAGGGGGCAGAGATACGCAGTATTTT. This sequence encodes CASSIGGGRDTQYF. Based on the CDR3 plus reference TRBV19 and TRBJ2-3, the full variable domain is DGGITQSPKYLFRKEGQNVTLSCEQNLNHDAMYWYRQDPGQGLRLIYYSQIVNDFQKGDIAEGYSVSREKKESFPLTVTSAQKNPTAFYLCASSIGGGRDTQYFGPGTRLTVL.

The chain combines TRBV2 with TRBJ1-5, with D possibly being TRBD1 (5 bases). V was clipped by 7 bases and J by 0 bases, with 7 bases between them. The CDR3 has 13 amino acids. CDR1 and CDR2 from the germline V gene are SNHLY and FYNNEI. The CDR3 spells CASTTDSNQPQHF. The DNA for the CDR3 is TGTGCCAGCACGACAGATAGCAATCAGCCCCAGCATTTT.

This chain joins TRBV5-6 and TRBJ2-1; 8 nucleotides align to TRBD1. Germline V gene sequence: CDR1 SGHDT, CDR2 YYEEEE. There are 15 residues in the CDR3. The ends lost 5 bases at V and 2 bases at J; junction bases unmatched: 6. CDR3: CASSYDRGTYNEQFF. The CDR3 DNA follows: TGTGCCAGCAGTTATGACAGGGGAACCTACAATGAGCAGTTCTTC.

The V gene is TRBV6-1, the J gene TRBJ2-7, with TRBD1 identical over 11 bases. Looked up from germline, CDR1 is MNHNS and CDR2 is SASEGT. This CDR3 comprises 15 residues. V lost 0 bases, J lost 6 bases, and 4 bases stayed unmatched. In nucleotides, the CDR3 is TGTGCCAGCAGTGAAGCCGACGGGACAGGGGGCGAGCAGTACTTC. This encodes CASSEADGTGGEQYF.

The gene calls are TRBV19 and TRBJ2-5; D call uncertain. CDR1 and CDR2 from the germline V gene are LNHDA and SQIVND (reference sequence). The CDR3 runs 13 residues. Trimming cost V 4 bases and J 1 base, with 7 bases left between them. The CDR3: CASSTALQETQYF. CDR3 coding DNA: TGTGCCAGTAGTACTGCTCTCCAAGAGACCCAGTACTTC.

Notes on this clone: Distinct nucleotide sequences in the sample also encode this CDR3. The CDR3 sequence: CASSPGQGGEQYF. The CDR3 nucleotides read TGTGCCAGCTCACCAGGACAGGGTGGCGAGCAGTACTTC. V usage is TRBV18 and J usage is TRBJ2-7; 8 positions match TRBD1. The germline V gene encodes CDR1 KGHSH and CDR2 LQKENI. V lost 2 bases to trimming and J lost 6 bases; unmatched junction nucleotides: 3. The CDR3 consists of 13 residues.

The chain joins TRBV28 to TRBJ2-5; D is uncertain. V gave up 7 bases and J gave up 4 bases, with 13 bases separating them. The CDR3 totals 13 residues. Germline assignment: CDR1 MDHEN and CDR2 SYDVKM. This CDR3 reads CASTTLTLETQYF. CDR3 bases: TGTGCCAGCACAACGCTTACCTTAGAGACCCAGTACTTC.

The chain's CDR3 is CASSLGYSYTDTQYF. The CDR3 region has the DNA TGTGCCAGCAGCTTAGGGTACAGTTACACAGATACGCAGTATTTT. The chain couples TRBV7-9 to TRBJ2-3, with unresolved D. Germline CDR1 is SEHNR and CDR2 is FQNEAQ (reference sequence). Between the trimmed V and J ends, which lost 1 base and 2 bases, there was a span of 10 bases. The CDR3 covers 15 residues. Full variable domain (outside the CDR3, taken from reference TRBV7-9 and TRBJ2-3): DTGVSQNPRHKITKRGQNVTFRCDPISEHNRLYWYRQTLGQGPEFLTYFQNEAQLEKSRLLSDRFSAERPKGSFSTLEIQRTEQGDSAMYLCASSLGYSYTDTQYFGPGTRLTVL.

The V and J genes are TRBV2 and TRBJ2-5, with 8 bases fitting TRBD1. This CDR3 is built from 16 residues. Trimming cost V 5 bases and J 1 base; bases outside gene matches: 9. The V gene's germline CDR1 is SNHLY and CDR2 FYNNEI. The CDR3 DNA is TGTGCCAGCAGTAAAACCGGGACAGGCAGCCAAGAGACCCAGTACTTC. The encoded protein is CASSKTGTGSQETQYF.

This rearrangement joins TRBV20-1 to TRBJ2-7; D is unresolved. Germline V lookup: CDR1 DFQATT, CDR2 SNEGSKA (reference sequence). V was pared by 2 bases and J by 11 bases, with 10 bases between. The CDR3 has 10 amino acids. CDR3 in DNA: TGCAGTGCTAGACCGACTGAGGAGTACTTC. This translates into CSARPTEEYF.

The chain is built from TRBV18 and TRBJ1-1; the D gene is possibly TRBD1 (5 bases). V gave up 0 bases and J gave up 4 bases, with 12 bases separating them. This CDR3 spans 15 amino acids. The germline gives CDR1 KGHSH, CDR2 LQKENI. In nucleotides, the CDR3 is TGTGCCAGCTCACCACCGTCGGGGGGTAGCACTGAAGCTTTCTTT. It translates to CASSPPSGGSTEAFF. The full variable domain, rest sourced from reference TRBV18 and TRBJ1-1, is NAGVMQNPRHLVRRRGQEARLRCSPMKGHSHVYWYRQLPEEGLKFMVYLQKENIIDESGMPKERFSAEFPKEGPSILRIQQVVRGDSAAYFCASSPPSGGSTEAFFGQGTRLTVV.

This clone was counted once. The chain carries TRBV6-1 and TRBJ2-3; D gene ambiguous. Germline V gene data show CDR1 as MNHNS and CDR2 as SASEGT. This CDR3 region has 11 residues. V was pared by 7 bases and J by 5 bases, with 7 bases between. The CDR3 is CASTRGDTQYF. In nucleotides, the CDR3 is TGTGCCAGCACCCGCGGAGATACGCAGTATTTT.

The V gene is TRBV15, the J gene TRBJ2-7; D gene uncertain. The germline V and J ends were trimmed by 5 bases and 2 bases, with 10 bases remaining between them. CDR3 length: 13 residues. CDR1 is LNHNV, CDR2 YYDKDF, per germline (reference sequence). The CDR3 DNA is TGTGCCACCAGCTTAGGGCCCACCTACGAGCAGTACTTC. As protein: CATSLGPTYEQYF.

The CDR3 DNA follows: TGTGCCAGCAGTTTAAGATCAGGGAGCAATCAGCCCCAGCATTTT. It is translated as CASSLRSGSNQPQHF. This chain uses TRBV27 with TRBJ1-5; possible D gene TRBD1, 5 bases. The CDR3 runs to 15 residues. Between the trimmed V and J ends, which lost 2 bases and 1 base, there was a span of 9 bases. Germline-derived CDR1 and CDR2 are MNHEY and SMNVEV (reference sequence).

This chain connects TRBV14 to TRBJ1-2; 7 bases map to TRBD1. Per germline, CDR1 SGHDN and CDR2 FVKESK. The CDR3 contains 13 residues. The V gene end was trimmed by 3 bases and the J gene end by 2 bases; junction bases not matched to a gene: 0. The CDR3 DNA follows: TGTGCCAGCAGCCAGGGACAGAACTATGGCTACACCTTC. Translated, it gives CASSQGQNYGYTF.

The rearrangement uses TRBV6-5 and TRBJ1-3; TRBD1 might be the D (5 bases). The CDR3 is made up of 15 amino acids. CDR1 and CDR2 from the germline V gene are MNHEY and SVGAGI. V was pared by 7 bases and J by 4 bases, with 17 bases between. The DNA of the CDR3 is TGTGCCAGCACCGGTGTACGGGGGTCAGGAAACACCATATATTTT. This translates into CASTGVRGSGNTIYF.

J is TRBJ2-4 and V is TRBV2; TRBD2 is a possible D gene (6 bases). V was pared by 7 bases and J by 3 bases, with 19 bases between. CDR3 length: 16 amino acids. CDR1 is SNHLY, CDR2 FYNNEI, per germline. This chain's CDR3 is CASNSVGPGGKNIQYF. In DNA form, the CDR3 reads TGTGCCAGCAACTCCGTGGGACCCGGGGGCAAAAACATTCAGTACTTC.

V and J are TRBV2 and TRBJ2-5; no clear D. TRBJ2-7 explains the end of the DNA better; the J call may be wrong. Germline CDR1 SNHLY, CDR2 FYNNEI. The CDR3 covers 13 residues. CDR3 in amino acids: CASRRRDAYEQYF. For the CDR3, the DNA is TGTGCCAGCAGGAGAAGGGATGCCTACGAGCAGTACTTC.

The V gene is TRBV6-7, the J gene TRBJ1-5, with a weak D call TRBD1 (5 bases). TRBV6-7 is placed among ORFs of uncertain function. V lost 3 bases and J 1 base, leaving 25 bases between the germline ends. The length of the CDR3 is 20 residues. CDR3 bases: TGTGCCAGCAGTTATCCTGAGGGGCAGGGAAGGGTTTCGAGCAATCAGCCCCAGCATTTT. Translated, it gives CASSYPEGQGRVSSNQPQHF.

The CDR3 is CASTPLGGREQYF. The DNA of the CDR3 is TGTGCCAGCACCCCGTTGGGGGGTCGTGAGCAGTACTTC. The chain joins TRBV5-4 to TRBJ2-7, with D perhaps TRBD2 (6 bases). CDR1 is SGHNT and CDR2 is YYREEE in the germline V gene (reference sequence). V was cut by 6 bases and J by 7 bases, with 17 bases left in between. The CDR3 contains 13 residues. The entire variable domain, with the rest obtained from reference TRBV5-4 and TRBJ2-7, is as follows: ETGVTQSPTHLIKTRGQQVTLRCSSQSGHNTVSWYQQALGQGPQFIFQYYREEENGRGNFPPRFSGLQFPNYSSELNVNALELDDSALYLCASTPLGGREQYFGPGTRLTVT.

V and J are TRBV9 and TRBJ2-7, with TRBD1 identical over 12 bases. With V trimmed by 3 bases and J by 3 bases, 4 bases remained unmatched. The CDR3 spans 15 residues. Germline CDR1 SGDLS, CDR2 YYNGEE. CDR3 residues: CASSGGQGADYEQYF. The CDR3 region has the DNA TGTGCCAGCAGCGGGGGACAGGGGGCGGACTACGAGCAGTACTTC.

This chain uses TRBV4-1 with TRBJ1-2; 9 bases fit TRBD1. The V segment lost 6 bases and the J segment 4 bases; nucleotides outside the gene matches: 6. Germline-derived CDR1 and CDR2 are MGHRA and YSYEKL. This CDR3 is built from 14 residues. CDR3 region: CASRITGGGYGYTF. In nucleotides, the CDR3 is TGCGCCAGCAGGATAACAGGGGGCGGCTATGGCTACACCTTC.

The V gene is TRBV11-2, the J gene TRBJ2-5, with 8 nucleotides matching TRBD2. From germline, CDR1 is SGHAT and CDR2 FQNNGV. The CDR3 loop spans 15 amino acids. The junction had 5 bases not matched to a gene; V was cut back by 1 base and J by 4 bases. CDR3 amino acids: CASSLVPLAGETQYF. CDR3 DNA sequence: TGTGCCAGCAGCTTAGTTCCTCTAGCGGGAGAGACCCAGTACTTC.

The gene calls are TRBV18 and TRBJ2-2; 7 bases align to TRBD2. Germline V CDR1 and CDR2: KGHSH, LQKENI. CDR3 size: 15 residues. Trimming cost V 3 bases and J 1 base; bases outside gene matches: 2. In nucleotides, the CDR3 is TGTGCCAGCTCACCGTCGGGGGGGAACACCGGGGAGCTGTTTTTT. This encodes CASSPSGGNTGELFF.